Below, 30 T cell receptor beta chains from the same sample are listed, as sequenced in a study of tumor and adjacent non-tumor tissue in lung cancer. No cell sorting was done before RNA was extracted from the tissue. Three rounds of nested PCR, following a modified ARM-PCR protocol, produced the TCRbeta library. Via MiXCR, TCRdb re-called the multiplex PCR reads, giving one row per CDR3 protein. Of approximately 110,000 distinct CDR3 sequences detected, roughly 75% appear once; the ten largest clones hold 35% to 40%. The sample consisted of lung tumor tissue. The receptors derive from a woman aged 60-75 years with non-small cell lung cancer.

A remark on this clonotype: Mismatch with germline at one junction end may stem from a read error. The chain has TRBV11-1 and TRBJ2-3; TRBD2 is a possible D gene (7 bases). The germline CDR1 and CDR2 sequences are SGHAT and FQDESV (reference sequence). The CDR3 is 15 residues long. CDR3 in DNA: TGTGCCGGCAGCTCGACGGGGGGCCCCCTAGATACGCAGTATTTT. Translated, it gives CAGSSTGGPLDTQYF.

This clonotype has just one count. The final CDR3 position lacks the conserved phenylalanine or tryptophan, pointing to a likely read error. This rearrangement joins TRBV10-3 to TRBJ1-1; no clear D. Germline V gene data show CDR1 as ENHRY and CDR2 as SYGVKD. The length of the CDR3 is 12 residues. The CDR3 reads CATSDQNTEAFS. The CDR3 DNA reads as TGTGCCACCAGTGACCAGAACACTGAAGCTTTCTCT.

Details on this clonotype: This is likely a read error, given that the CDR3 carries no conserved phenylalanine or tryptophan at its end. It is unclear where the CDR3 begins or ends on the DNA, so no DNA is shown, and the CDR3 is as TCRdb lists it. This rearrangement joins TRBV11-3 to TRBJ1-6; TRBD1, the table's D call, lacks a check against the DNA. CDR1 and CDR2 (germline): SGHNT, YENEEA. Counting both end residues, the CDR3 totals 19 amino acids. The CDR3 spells CASSGDRGSVFGLNSPLHL.

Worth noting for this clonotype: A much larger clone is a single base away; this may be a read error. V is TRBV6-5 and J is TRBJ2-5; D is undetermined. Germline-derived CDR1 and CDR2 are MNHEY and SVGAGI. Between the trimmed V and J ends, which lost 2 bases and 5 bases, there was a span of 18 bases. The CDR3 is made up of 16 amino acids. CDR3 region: CASSYGINSGFETQYF. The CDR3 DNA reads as TGTGCCAGCAGTTACGGCATTAACAGTGGTTTTGAGACCCAGTACTTC.

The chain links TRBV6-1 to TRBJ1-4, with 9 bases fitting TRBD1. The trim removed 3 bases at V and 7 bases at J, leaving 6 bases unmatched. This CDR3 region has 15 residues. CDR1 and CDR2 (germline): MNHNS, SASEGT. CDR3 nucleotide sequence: TGTGCCAGCAGTGACTTGGACAGGGGAACTGAAAAACTGTTTTTT. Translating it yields CASSDLDRGTEKLFF.

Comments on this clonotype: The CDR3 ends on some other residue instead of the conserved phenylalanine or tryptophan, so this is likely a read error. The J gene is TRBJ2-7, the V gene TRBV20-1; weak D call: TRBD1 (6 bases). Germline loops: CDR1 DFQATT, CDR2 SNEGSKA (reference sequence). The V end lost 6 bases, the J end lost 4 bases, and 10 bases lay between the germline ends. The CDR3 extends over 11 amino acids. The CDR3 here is CSARDTYEQYI. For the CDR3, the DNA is TGCAGTGCGAGGGACACTTACGAGCAGTACATC.

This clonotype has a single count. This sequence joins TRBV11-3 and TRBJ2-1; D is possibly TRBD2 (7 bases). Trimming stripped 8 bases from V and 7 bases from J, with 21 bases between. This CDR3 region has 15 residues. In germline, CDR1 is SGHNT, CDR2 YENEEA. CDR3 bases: TGTGCCAGCGGCGGGGGCGGGGGTCAAAGTAATGAGCAGTTCTTC. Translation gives CASGGGGGQSNEQFF.

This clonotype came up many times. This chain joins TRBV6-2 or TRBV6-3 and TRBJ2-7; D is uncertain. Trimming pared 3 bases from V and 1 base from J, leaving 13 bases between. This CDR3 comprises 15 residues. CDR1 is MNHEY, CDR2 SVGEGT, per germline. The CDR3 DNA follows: TGTGCCAGCAGTTATTCGAGGCTTCGTTCCTACGAGCAGTACTTC. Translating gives CASSYSRLRSYEQYF.

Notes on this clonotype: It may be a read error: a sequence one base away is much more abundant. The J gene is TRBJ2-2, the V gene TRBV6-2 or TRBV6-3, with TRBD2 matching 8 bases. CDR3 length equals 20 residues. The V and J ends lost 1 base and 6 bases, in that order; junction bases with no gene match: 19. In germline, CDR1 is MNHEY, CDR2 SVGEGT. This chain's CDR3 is CASSYLLAGPTRVNAGELFF. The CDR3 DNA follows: TGTGCCAGCAGTTACTTGTTAGCGGGACCCACGCGGGTTAACGCCGGGGAGCTGTTTTTT.

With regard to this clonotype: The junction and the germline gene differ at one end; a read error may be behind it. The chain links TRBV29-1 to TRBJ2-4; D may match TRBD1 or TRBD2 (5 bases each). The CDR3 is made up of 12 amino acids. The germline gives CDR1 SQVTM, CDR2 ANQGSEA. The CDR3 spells CSVARELNIQHF. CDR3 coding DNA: TGCAGTGTTGCCAGGGAGCTGAACATTCAGCACTTC.

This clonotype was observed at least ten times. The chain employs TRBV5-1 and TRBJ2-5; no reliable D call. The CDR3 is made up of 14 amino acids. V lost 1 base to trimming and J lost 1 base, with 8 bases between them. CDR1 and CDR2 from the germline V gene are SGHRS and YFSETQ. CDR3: CASSLKGSQETQYF. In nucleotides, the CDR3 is TGCGCCAGCAGCTTGAAGGGAAGCCAAGAGACCCAGTACTTC. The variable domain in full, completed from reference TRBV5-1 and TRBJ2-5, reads KAGVTQTPRYLIKTRGQQVTLSCSPISGHRSVSWYQQTPGQGLQFLFEYFSETQRNKGNFPGRFSGRQFSNSRSEMNVSTLELGDSALYLCASSLKGSQETQYFGPGTRLLVL.

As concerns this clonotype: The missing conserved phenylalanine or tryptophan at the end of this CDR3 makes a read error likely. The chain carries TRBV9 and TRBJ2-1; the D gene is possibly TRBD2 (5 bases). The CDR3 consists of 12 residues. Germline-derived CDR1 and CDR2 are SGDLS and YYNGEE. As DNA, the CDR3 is TGTGTCAGCGGCCCCCAGTCCGATGAGCAGTTCATC. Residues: CVSGPQSDEQFI.

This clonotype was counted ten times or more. CDR3 DNA: TGCAGCGTTGAAAGGGGACAGAACTCCTACGAGCAGTACTTC. Its protein is CSVERGQNSYEQYF. The chain joins TRBV29-1 to TRBJ2-7; 7 bases match TRBD1. Per germline, CDR1 SQVTM and CDR2 ANQGSEA. The CDR3 has 14 amino acids. With V trimmed by 2 bases and J by 0 bases, 4 bases remained unmatched.

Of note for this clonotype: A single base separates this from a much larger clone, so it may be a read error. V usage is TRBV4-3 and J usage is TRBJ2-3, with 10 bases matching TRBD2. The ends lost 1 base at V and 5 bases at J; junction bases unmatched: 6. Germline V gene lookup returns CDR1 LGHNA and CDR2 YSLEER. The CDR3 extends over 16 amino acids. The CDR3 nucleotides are TGCGCCAGCAGCCAAGTCAGCGGGAGGGGGGTAGATACGCAGTATTTT. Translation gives CASSQVSGRGVDTQYF.

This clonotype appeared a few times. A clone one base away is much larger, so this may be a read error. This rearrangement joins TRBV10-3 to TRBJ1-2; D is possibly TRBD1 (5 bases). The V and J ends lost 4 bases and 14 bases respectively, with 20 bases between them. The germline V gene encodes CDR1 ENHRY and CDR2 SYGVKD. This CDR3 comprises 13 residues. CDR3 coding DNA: TGTGCCATCAGTGGGACAACTAGGCCTGTAATGACCTTC. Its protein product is CAISGTTRPVMTF.

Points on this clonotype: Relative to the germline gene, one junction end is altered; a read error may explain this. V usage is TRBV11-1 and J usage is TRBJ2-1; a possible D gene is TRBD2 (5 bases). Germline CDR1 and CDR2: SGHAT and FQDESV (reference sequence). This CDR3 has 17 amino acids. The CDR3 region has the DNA TGTACCAGCAGTCGGGGTTTCTCAGCGAGCTCCTACAATCAGCAGTTCTTC. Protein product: CTSSRGFSASSYNQQFF.

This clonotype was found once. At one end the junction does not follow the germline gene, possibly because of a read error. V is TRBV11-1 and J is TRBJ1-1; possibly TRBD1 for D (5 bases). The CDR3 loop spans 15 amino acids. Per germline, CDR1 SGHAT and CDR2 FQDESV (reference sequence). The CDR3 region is CAISSPTELNTETFF. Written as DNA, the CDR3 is TGTGCCATCAGCTCCCCGACAGAACTGAACACTGAAACTTTCTTT.

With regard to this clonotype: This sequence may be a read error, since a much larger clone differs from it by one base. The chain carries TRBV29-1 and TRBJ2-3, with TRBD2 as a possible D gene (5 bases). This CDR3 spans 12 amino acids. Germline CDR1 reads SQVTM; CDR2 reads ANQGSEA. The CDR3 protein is CIVVTGADTQYF. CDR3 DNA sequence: TGCATCGTTGTGACCGGGGCAGATACGCAGTATTTT.

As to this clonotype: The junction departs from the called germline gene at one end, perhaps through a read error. The CDR3 reads CASCLCSEQYF. The CDR3 DNA reads TGTGCCAGCTGTTTATGCTCCGAGCAGTACTTC. J is TRBJ2-7 and V is TRBV28; D unclear. The germline V gene encodes CDR1 MDHEN and CDR2 SYDVKM. This CDR3 region has 11 residues.

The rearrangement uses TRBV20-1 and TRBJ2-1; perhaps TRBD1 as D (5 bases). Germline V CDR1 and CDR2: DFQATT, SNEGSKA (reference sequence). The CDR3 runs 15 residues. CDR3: CNVTPAQGRLNEQFF. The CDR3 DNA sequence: TGCAATGTTACCCCCGCCCAGGGCAGATTGAATGAGCAGTTCTTC.

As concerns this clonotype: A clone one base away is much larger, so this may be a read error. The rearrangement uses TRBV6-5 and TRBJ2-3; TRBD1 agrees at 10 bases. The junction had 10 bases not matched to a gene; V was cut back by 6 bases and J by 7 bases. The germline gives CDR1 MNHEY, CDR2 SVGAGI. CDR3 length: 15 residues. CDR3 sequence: CASSLRQGAAHTQYF. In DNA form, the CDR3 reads TGTGCCAGCAGCCTCAGACAGGGGGCGGCGCATACGCAGTATTTT.

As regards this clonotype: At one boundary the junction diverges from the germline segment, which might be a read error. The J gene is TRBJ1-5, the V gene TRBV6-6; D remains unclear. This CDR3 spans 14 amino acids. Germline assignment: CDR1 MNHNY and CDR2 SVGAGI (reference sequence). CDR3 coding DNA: TGTGTCAGCAGTTCCCCCGACAACGATCAGCCCCAGCATTTT. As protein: CVSSSPDNDQPQHF.

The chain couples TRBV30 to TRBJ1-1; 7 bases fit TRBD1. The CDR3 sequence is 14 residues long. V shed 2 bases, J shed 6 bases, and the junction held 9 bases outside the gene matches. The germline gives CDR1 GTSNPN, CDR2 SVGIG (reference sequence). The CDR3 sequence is CAWSTGQTVAEAFF. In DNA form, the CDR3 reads TGTGCCTGGAGTACGGGACAGACTGTCGCTGAAGCTTTCTTT.

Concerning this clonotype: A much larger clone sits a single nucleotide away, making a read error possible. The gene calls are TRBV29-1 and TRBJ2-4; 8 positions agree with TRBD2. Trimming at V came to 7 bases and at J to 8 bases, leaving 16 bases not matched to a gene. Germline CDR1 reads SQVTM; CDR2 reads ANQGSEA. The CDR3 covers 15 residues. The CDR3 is CSAFKPGLEGDIQYF. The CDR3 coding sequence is TGCAGCGCTTTCAAACCGGGACTAGAGGGAGACATTCAGTACTTC.

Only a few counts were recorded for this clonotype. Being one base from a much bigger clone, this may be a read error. For the CDR3, the DNA is TGCGCCAGCGTGCGGACTAGCCCGGAGACCCAGTACTTC. Protein: CASVRTSPETQYF. V usage is TRBV10-2 and J usage is TRBJ2-5; 8 bases are a match to TRBD2. Germline lookup yields CDR1 WSHSY and CDR2 SAAADI. V lost 8 bases to trimming and J lost 5 bases; unmatched junction nucleotides: 7. The CDR3 totals 13 residues.

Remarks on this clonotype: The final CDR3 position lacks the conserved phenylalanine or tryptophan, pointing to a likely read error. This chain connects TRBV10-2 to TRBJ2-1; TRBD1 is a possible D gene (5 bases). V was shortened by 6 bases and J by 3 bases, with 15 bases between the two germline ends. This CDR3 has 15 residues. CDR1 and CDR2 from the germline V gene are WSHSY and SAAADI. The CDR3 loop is CASSPGNPNYNEQFI. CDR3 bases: TGCGCCAGCAGCCCAGGGAACCCCAACTACAATGAGCAGTTCATC.

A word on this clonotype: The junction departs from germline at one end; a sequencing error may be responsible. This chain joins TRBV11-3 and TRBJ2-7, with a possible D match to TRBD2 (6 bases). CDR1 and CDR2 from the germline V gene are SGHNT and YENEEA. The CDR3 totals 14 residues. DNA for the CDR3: TGTGCGAGCAGCTTAGATACGGGAGCCTACGAGAAGTACTTC. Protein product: CASSLDTGAYEKYF.

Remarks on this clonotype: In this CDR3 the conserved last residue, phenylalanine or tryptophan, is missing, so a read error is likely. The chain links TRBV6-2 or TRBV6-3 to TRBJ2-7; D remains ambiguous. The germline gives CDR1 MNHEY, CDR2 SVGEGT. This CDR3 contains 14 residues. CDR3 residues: CVSSTETARMEQYL. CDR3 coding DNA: TGTGTCAGCAGTACCGAGACCGCCCGGATGGAACAGTACCTC.

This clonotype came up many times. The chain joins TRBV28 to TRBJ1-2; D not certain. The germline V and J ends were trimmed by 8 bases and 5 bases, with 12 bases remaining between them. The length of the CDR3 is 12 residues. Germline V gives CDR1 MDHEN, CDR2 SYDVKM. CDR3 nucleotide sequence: TGTGCCAGCGGCCCACCTTGGTATGGCTACACCTTC. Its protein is CASGPPWYGYTF.

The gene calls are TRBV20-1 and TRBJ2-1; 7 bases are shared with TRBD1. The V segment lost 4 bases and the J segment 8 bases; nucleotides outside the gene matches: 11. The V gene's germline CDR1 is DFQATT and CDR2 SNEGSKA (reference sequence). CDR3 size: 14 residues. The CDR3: CSATPGQVDDEQFF. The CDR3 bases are TGCAGTGCTACCCCCGGACAGGTAGACGATGAGCAGTTCTTC.